Listed here are 5 T cell receptor beta chains from one sample, sequenced in a study of T cell clonality in common variable immunodeficiency. Assay used: immunoSEQ multiplex PCR; TCRdb lists only in-frame clones, some missing. The sample holds about 66,000 clones, and no clone turns up only once. Material for sequencing was peripheral blood mononuclear cells. The receptors stem from a person between 18 and 70 years old in good health.

This clone was picked up many times. The junction does not match germline at one end; this may be a read error. The read halts 3 residues ahead of the CDR3 end, with the missing end drawn from the germline J gene. The chain employs TRBV4-2 and TRBJ1-1; D possibly corresponds to TRBD1 (6 bases). Germline V gene sequence: CDR1 LGHNA, CDR2 YNFKEQ. This CDR3 spans 16 amino acids. The CDR3 bases that were read are TGCGCCAGCAGCCAAGTTGGGGGCGCCGAGGGCACTGAA. Amino acid sequence: CASSQVGGAEGTE. The CDR3 in full is CASSQVGGAEGTEAFF.

A few counts support this clone. Sequencing ends 3 residues short of the CDR3 end; the germline J gene provides the rest. The chain employs TRBV6-2 or TRBV6-3 and TRBJ1-2; a possible D gene is TRBD1 (5 bases). This CDR3 contains 14 residues. V was pared by 2 bases and J by 3 bases, with 10 bases between. Germline assignment: CDR1 MNHEY and CDR2 SVGEGT. The covered CDR3 bases are TGTGCCAGCAGTTACGCAGCAGGGTACTATGGC. This codes for CASSYAAGYYG. The entire CDR3 is CASSYAAGYYGYTF.

The table lists this clone with many counts. The part of the CDR3 DNA that was read is TGTGCCAGCAGTGAAGGAGCCTACACAGATACG. This sequence encodes CASSEGAYTDT. The CDR3 reads in full as CASSEGAYTDTQYF. The chain is built from TRBV2 and TRBJ2-3, with D unresolved. Read sequence stops 3 residues before the CDR3 end, and the germline J gene provides the missing end. Germline V gene data show CDR1 as SNHLY and CDR2 as FYNNEI. V was trimmed by 1 base and J by 2 bases, leaving 7 bases between them. The CDR3 covers 14 residues.

This clone was detected a few times. The sequence runs out 3 residues before the end of the CDR3; the remainder is reconstructed from the germline J gene. J is TRBJ2-1 and V is TRBV7-9; 10 nucleotides match TRBD2. There are 14 residues in the CDR3. V was pared by 0 bases and J by 7 bases, with 0 bases of the junction left unmatched. Germline V CDR1 and CDR2: SEHNR, FQNEAQ (reference sequence). The sequenced CDR3 bases are TGTGCCAGCAGCTTAGCGGGACTAGCGAATGAG. Translated: CASSLAGLANE. The full CDR3 reads CASSLAGLANEQFF.

This clone appeared many times. The CDR3 end is not reached by the read, which stops 3 residues before it; the germline J gene fills it in. This chain uses TRBV10-3 with TRBJ2-1; D possibly uses TRBD1 or TRBD2 (5 bases each). Trimming shortened V by 8 bases and J by 8 bases, and 16 bases separated the two germline ends. Germline CDR1 reads ENHRY; CDR2 reads SYGVKD. This CDR3 region has 13 residues. Incomplete CDR3 DNA: TGTGCCATCCAGGCAGGGAGAGGTGATGAG. It is translated as CAIQAGRGDE. The whole CDR3 protein reads CAIQAGRGDEQFF.